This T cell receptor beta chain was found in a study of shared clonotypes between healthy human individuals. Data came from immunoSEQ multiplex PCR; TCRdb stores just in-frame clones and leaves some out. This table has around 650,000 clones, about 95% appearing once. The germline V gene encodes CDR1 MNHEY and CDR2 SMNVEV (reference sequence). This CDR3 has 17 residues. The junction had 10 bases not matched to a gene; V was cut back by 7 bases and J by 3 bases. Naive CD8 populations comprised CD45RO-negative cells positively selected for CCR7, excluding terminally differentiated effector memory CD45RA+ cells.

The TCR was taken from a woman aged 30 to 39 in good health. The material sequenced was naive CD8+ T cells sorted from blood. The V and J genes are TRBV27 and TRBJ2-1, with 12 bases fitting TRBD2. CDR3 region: CASKAGASGRGYNEQFF. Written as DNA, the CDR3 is TGTGCCAGCAAGGCGGGGGCTAGCGGGAGGGGCTACAATGAGCAGTTCTTC.